One and the same sample provided the 22 T cell receptor beta chains below, sequenced in a study of T cells after yellow fever vaccination. TCRdb re-called the 5' RACE reads with MiXCR, one entry per CDR3 protein. The top ten clones hold more than 15% of a sample with around 400,000 distinct CDR3 sequences, around 10% of them seen once. Here the sequenced sample was PBMCs, taken on the day of the first yellow fever vaccination. The receptors originated from a man between 18 and 35 years old who received the YFV17D yellow fever vaccine.

This clonotype has a handful of counts. V and J are TRBV9 and TRBJ2-1; the match to TRBD1 covers 8 bases. The V and J ends lost 4 bases and 0 bases, in that order; junction bases with no gene match: 12. The CDR3 sequence is 18 residues long. In germline, CDR1 is SGDLS, CDR2 YYNGEE. The CDR3 protein is CASSSRTRQGSSYNEQFF. CDR3 coding DNA: TGTGCCAGCAGCTCCCGTACCCGACAGGGGAGCTCCTACAATGAGCAGTTCTTC.

The rearrangement uses TRBV29-1 and TRBJ2-7, with D perhaps being TRBD1 or TRBD2 (6 bases each). The V end was cut by 7 bases, the J end by 0 bases, with 13 bases between. The CDR3 totals 13 residues. Germline V gene data show CDR1 as SQVTM and CDR2 as ANQGSEA. The CDR3 bases are TGCAGCGCCTTAGGGGGGAGCTCCTACGAGCAGTACTTC. Its translation is CSALGGSSYEQYF.

This clonotype has only a few counts. The chain is built from TRBV12-3 or TRBV12-4 and TRBJ2-3; D is ambiguous. V gave up 6 bases and J gave up 0 bases, with 13 bases separating them. The CDR3 is 15 amino acids. CDR3: CASSPTTSSTDTQYF. In nucleotides, the CDR3 is TGTGCCAGCAGCCCAACTACCTCTAGCACAGATACGCAGTATTTT.

This clonotype turned up a few times. The chain uses TRBV20-1 and TRBJ2-6, with no clear D. Trimming pared 1 base from V and 0 bases from J, leaving 13 bases between. The CDR3 length is 17 residues. CDR1 is DFQATT, CDR2 SNEGSKA, per germline (reference sequence). The CDR3 sequence: CSARGLVGVSGANVLTF. The DNA of the CDR3 is TGCAGTGCTAGAGGGCTGGTCGGCGTCTCTGGGGCCAACGTCCTGACTTTC.

This clonotype was detected a few times. The chain recombines TRBV6-2 or TRBV6-3 with TRBJ1-6, with D possibly TRBD1 on 6 matching bases. This CDR3 has 14 amino acids. Germline loops: CDR1 MNHEY, CDR2 SVGEGT. V shed 8 bases and J shed 5 bases, with 13 bases lying between them. The CDR3 spells CASRPGVDNSPLHF. Here the CDR3 DNA reads TGTGCCAGCCGCCCAGGGGTCGATAATTCACCCCTCCACTTT.

This clonotype has a handful of counts. This sequence joins TRBV7-9 and TRBJ2-5; 10 positions agree with TRBD2. J gave up 3 bases and V 5 bases, and 3 bases lay outside the gene matches. Per germline, CDR1 SEHNR and CDR2 FQNEAQ (reference sequence). The CDR3 is 14 amino acids. The CDR3 region has the DNA TGTGCCAGCAGCCTGAGCGGGGGGGAAGAGACCCAGTACTTC. Translating gives CASSLSGGEETQYF.

The chain joins TRBV3-1 to TRBJ2-5, with TRBD1 matching 7 bases. The trim removed 3 bases at V and 5 bases at J, leaving 9 bases unmatched. CDR1 is LGHDT and CDR2 is YNNKEL in the germline V gene (reference sequence). The length of the CDR3 is 15 residues. The CDR3 coding sequence is TGTGCCAGCAGCCAGACGAGACAGGGTGTCGAGACCCAGTACTTC. Translating it yields CASSQTRQGVETQYF.

The V call is TRBV25-1, the J call TRBJ2-7, with 8 positions matching TRBD2. Germline assignment: CDR1 MGHDK and CDR2 SYGVNS. V lost 3 bases, J lost 3 bases, and 10 bases stayed unmatched. The CDR3 is made up of 16 amino acids. Here the CDR3 reads CASSDSGTRGLYEQYF. The CDR3 DNA is TGTGCCAGCAGTGATAGTGGGACTAGAGGTCTCTACGAGCAGTACTTC.

This clonotype was seen a few times. CDR3 loop: CSAKGQNTGELFF. The CDR3 DNA sequence: TGCAGCGCTAAGGGCCAGAACACCGGGGAGCTGTTTTTT. This chain joins TRBV29-1 and TRBJ2-2; no reliable D call. V was pared by 7 bases and J by 1 base, with 10 bases between. Germline V gene data show CDR1 as SQVTM and CDR2 as ANQGSEA. This CDR3 has 13 residues.

V gene TRBV18 combines with J gene TRBJ2-7; 8 nucleotides align to TRBD1. The CDR3 is 14 amino acids. Trimming cost V 6 bases and J 3 bases; bases outside gene matches: 7. Germline-derived CDR1 and CDR2 are KGHSH and LQKENI. CDR3 in DNA: TGTGCCAGCTCCGAAAACAGGGGGGTCTACGAGCAGTACTTC. It codes for CASSENRGVYEQYF.

The chain joins TRBV12-3 or TRBV12-4 to TRBJ2-6; D ambiguous. Trimming pared 3 bases from V and 0 bases from J, leaving 12 bases between. CDR3 length equals 17 residues. The CDR3 DNA reads as TGTGCCAGCAGTTTCTACACTGGGCTCTCTGGGGCCAACGTCCTGACTTTC. This gives the protein CASSFYTGLSGANVLTF.

Ten or more counts support this clonotype. Written as DNA, the CDR3 is TGCGCCAGCAGCGCCGGGGGGTCCCTTCACTACGAGCAGTACGTC. Translation gives CASSAGGSLHYEQYV. The gene calls are TRBV5-1 and TRBJ2-7; 7 positions match TRBD2. The ends lost 4 bases at V and 3 bases at J; junction bases unmatched: 10. The germline gives CDR1 SGHRS, CDR2 YFSETQ. This CDR3 spans 15 amino acids.

The rearrangement uses TRBV7-6 and TRBJ2-6; maybe TRBD2 (6 bases). Trimming removed 1 base from V and 1 base from J, with 17 bases in between. Per the germline V gene, CDR1 is SGHVS and CDR2 is FNYEAQ. The CDR3 totals 19 residues. The CDR3, as DNA: TGTGCCAGCAGCTTAGTGGGGGTGAACCGGGAGTCTGGGGCCAACGTCCTGACTTTC. As protein: CASSLVGVNRESGANVLTF. The whole variable domain, remainder taken from reference TRBV7-6 and TRBJ2-6, is GAGVSQSPRYKVTKRGQDVALRCDPISGHVSLYWYRQALGQGPEFLTYFNYEAQQDKSGLPNDRFSAERPEGSISTLTIQRTEQRDSAMYRCASSLVGVNRESGANVLTFGAGSRLTVL.

This clonotype appeared once. The chain joins TRBV6-1 to TRBJ2-7, with TRBD1 as a possible D gene (6 bases). CDR3 length: 13 residues. Trimming pared 4 bases from V and 7 bases from J, leaving 14 bases between. The germline V gene has CDR1 MNHNS and CDR2 SASEGT. CDR3 coding DNA: TGTGCCAGCAGTGTTACAGGGAAGTGGGAGCAGTACTTC. This translates into CASSVTGKWEQYF.

The sample holds a few counts of this clonotype. The CDR3 sequence: CASSPEADTQYF. CDR3 sequence (DNA): TGTGCCAGCAGTCCCGAGGCAGATACGCAGTATTTT. V and J are TRBV7-9 and TRBJ2-3; D not resolved. Deletions cut 6 bases from V and 4 bases from J, with 8 bases between. The CDR3 consists of 12 residues. Germline-derived CDR1 and CDR2 are SEHNR and FQNEAQ (reference sequence).

This chain links TRBV5-1 with TRBJ2-5, with 7 bases lining up with TRBD1. V lost 3 bases and J lost 5; bases outside the gene matches: 13. The germline V gene has CDR1 SGHRS and CDR2 YFSETQ. The CDR3 sequence is 16 residues long. CDR3 in DNA: TGCGCCAGCAGCTCCACTCTCAGGGGGTCCGGGGAGACCCAGTACTTC. It specifies CASSSTLRGSGETQYF.

This clonotype appeared a single time. The V and J genes are TRBV3-1 and TRBJ1-2, with D maybe TRBD1 (5 bases). The length of the CDR3 is 15 residues. Between the trimmed V and J ends, which lost 4 bases and 7 bases, there was a span of 19 bases. Germline V lookup: CDR1 LGHDT, CDR2 YNNKEL (reference sequence). The CDR3 DNA is TGTGCCAGCAGCCCCAGCGGGAGGGGCAATTTTGGCTACACCTTC. It encodes CASSPSGRGNFGYTF.

This clonotype turned up a few times. The rearrangement uses TRBV29-1 and TRBJ2-5, with a possible D match to TRBD1 (7 bases). V lost 3 bases, J lost 4 bases, and 30 bases lay in between. Germline-derived CDR1 and CDR2 are SQVTM and ANQGSEA. This CDR3 contains 19 residues. CDR3 region: CSVDGAGGIDEGARETQYF. The CDR3 region has the DNA TGCAGCGTTGATGGTGCTGGGGGGATTGATGAGGGGGCTAGAGAGACCCAGTACTTC.

There are a few counts of this clonotype. This sequence joins TRBV5-5 and TRBJ1-2; no clear D. V was clipped by 3 bases and J by 2 bases, with 11 bases between them. The CDR3 is made up of 14 amino acids. Germline V CDR1 and CDR2: SGHKS, YYEKEE (reference sequence). The CDR3 loop reads CASSSATVNYGYTF. The CDR3 nucleotides read TGTGCCAGCAGCTCAGCGACGGTCAACTATGGCTACACCTTC.

The gene calls are TRBV18 and TRBJ1-3, with D hard to call. The CDR3 extends over 14 amino acids. From germline, CDR1 is KGHSH and CDR2 LQKENI. V was trimmed by 6 bases and J by 4 bases, leaving 13 bases between them. The CDR3 DNA sequence: TGTGCCAGCTCCCCCGACTTCGGAGGAAACACCATATATTTT. This gives the protein CASSPDFGGNTIYF.

This clonotype was picked up a small number of times. V and J are TRBV2 and TRBJ2-2; 11 nucleotides line up with TRBD1. CDR1 and CDR2 from the germline V gene are SNHLY and FYNNEI. V shed 3 bases, J shed 4 bases, and the junction held 1 base outside the gene matches. The CDR3 has 15 residues. The CDR3 DNA is TGTGCCAGCAGTGAGGGGACAGGGGGCACCGGGGAGCTGTTTTTT. Its translation: CASSEGTGGTGELFF.

V gene TRBV2 combines with J gene TRBJ2-2; D not certain. CDR3 length: 14 residues. Deletions cut 7 bases from V and 3 bases from J, with 12 bases between. The germline V gene has CDR1 SNHLY and CDR2 FYNNEI. The CDR3 is CASKTVLDTGELFF. The CDR3 DNA reads as TGTGCCAGCAAGACCGTATTGGACACCGGGGAGCTGTTTTTT.